Listed here is a single TCR beta chain. There are 12 residues in the CDR3. CDR1 is SQVTM, CDR2 ANQGSEA, per germline. The V gene end was trimmed by 5 bases and the J gene end by 3 bases; junction bases not matched to a gene: 3. These data come from a study of control samples from healthy donors and cancer patients. Clones were sequenced by immunoSEQ multiplex PCR, and TCRdb holds only the in-frame ones, with some missing. The table includes roughly 55,000 clones, around 90% detected once. This sequence was found in a man aged 50-59 years in good health. Source material: blood. The V gene is TRBV29-1, the J gene TRBJ2-7, with 8 nucleotides matching TRBD2. This CDR3 is CSVYTSGYEQYF. CDR3 sequence (DNA): TGCAGCGTTTACACTAGCGGCTACGAGCAGTACTTC.